This T cell receptor beta chain stems from a study of T cells in Graves' hyperthyroidism and ophthalmopathy. In its sample, this clonotype was seen a few times. From RNA transcripts, TCR beta CDR3 regions were amplified. The HTBI primer set was used in a first-round RT-PCR of the TCR CDR3. One entry per CDR3 protein, called by TCRdb with MiXCR from the multiplex PCR reads. The repertoire consists of hundreds of thousands of distinct CDR3 sequences, with 13% to 15% occurring once and the leading ten covering 10%. After removal of 3 bases from V and 2 bases from J, the junction contained 3 bases not matched to a gene. CDR1 and CDR2 (germline): LGHNA, YNFKEQ. This CDR3 has 16 amino acids.

The V call is TRBV4-2, the J call TRBJ2-7, with TRBD2 matching over 14 bases. Sequences were obtained from blood. This TCR was recovered from a young woman with Graves' hyperthyroidism. The CDR3 sequence is CASSQETSGRAYEQYF. CDR3 DNA sequence: TGTGCCAGCAGCCAGGAGACTAGCGGGAGGGCCTACGAGCAGTACTTC.